The rows below give T cell receptor beta chains drawn from one sample of a study of CD8 T cells in Susac syndrome. TCRdb reprocessed the immunoSEQ multiplex PCR reads via MiXCR and lists one record per CDR3 protein. Of 150,000 to 250,000 distinct CDR3 sequences detected, roughly 96% appear once; the ten largest clones hold about 0.096%. Sequencing was done on a sample of CD4+ T cells from PBMCs. These receptors came from a human donor with multiple sclerosis. CDR3s include the opening cysteine and the closing phenylalanine or tryptophan. A D gene is named only where the DNA matches it firmly. A row's size may be missing; if present it is once, few, many or a size class.

TRBJ2-7 TRBD2 TRBV6-5 NA CASSYSGRVYEQYF TGTGCCAGCAGTTACAGCGGGAGGGTCTACGAGCAGTACTTC
TRBJ2-1 TRBD2 TRBV2 NA CASRGLAGALLEF TGTGCCAGCAGGGGACTAGCGGGGGCCCTTTTGGAGTTC
TRBJ2-3 TRBD1 TRBV29-1 NA CSGYRGPADTQYF TGCAGCGGATACAGGGGGCCGGCAGATACGCAGTATTTT
TRBJ2-7 NA TRBV2 NA CASSPEGQYEQYF TGTGCCAGCAGTCCCGAGGGCCAGTACGAGCAGTACTTC
TRBJ1-4 NA TRBV5-1 NA CASSGVVGEKLFF TGCGCCAGCAGTGGAGTGGTAGGTGAAAAACTGTTTTTT
TRBJ2-1 NA TRBV20-1 NA CSASRRDSPRDEQFF TGCAGTGCTAGCCGACGGGACTCCCCCCGGGATGAGCAGTTCTTC
TRBJ2-2 TRBD2 TRBV29-1 NA CSYVGIGGSGELFF TGCAGCTATGTCGGGATCGGGGGGTCCGGGGAGCTGTTTTTT
TRBJ1-2 TRBD1 TRBV27 NA CASSLRDRDYGYTF TGTGCCAGCAGTTTAAGGGACAGGGACTATGGCTACACCTTC
TRBJ2-1 NA TRBV12-3/TRBV12-4 NA CASSHRGGQYNEQFF TGTGCCAGCAGTCACCGCGGGGGACAATACAATGAGCAGTTCTTC
TRBJ2-5 NA TRBV6-6 NA CASSYSPRETQYF TGTGCCAGCAGTTACTCCCCAAGGGAGACCCAGTACTTC
TRBJ1-1 NA TRBV30 NA CAWSAQTGNTEAFF TGTGCCTGGAGTGCCCAGACAGGGAACACTGAAGCTTTCTTT
TRBJ2-7 NA TRBV5-1 NA CASSFIAGAAYEQYF TGCGCCAGCAGCTTTATCGCAGGGGCGGCCTACGAGCAGTACTTC
TRBJ1-5 NA TRBV4-1 NA CASSRNSRISNQPQHF TGCGCCAGCAGCCGCAACTCCAGGATAAGCAATCAGCCCCAGCATTTT
TRBJ2-3 NA TRBV5-1 NA CASSFRLGALDADTQYF TGCGCCAGCAGCTTTCGTCTAGGGGCTCTGGATGCAGATACGCAGTATTTT
TRBJ2-7 TRBD2 TRBV3-1 NA CASSPSSVAGAEQYF TGTGCCAGCAGCCCTTCTTCGGTGGCGGGAGCCGAGCAGTACTTC
TRBJ2-7 NA TRBV18 NA CASSPRQALSYEQYF TGTGCCAGCTCACCTCGCCAGGCCCTCTCCTACGAGCAGTACTTC
TRBJ1-1 NA TRBV20-1 NA CSATPPGYRMNTEAFF TGCAGTGCTACCCCCCCGGGGTACCGCATGAACACTGAAGCTTTCTTT
TRBJ2-7 NA TRBV5-1 NA CASSPQGLREQYF TGCGCCAGCAGCCCCCAGGGACTTCGCGAGCAGTACTTC
TRBJ1-5 NA TRBV20-1 NA CSAQAGVYQPQHF TGCAGTGCTCAGGCCGGGGTTTATCAGCCCCAGCATTTT
TRBJ2-1 NA TRBV11-2 NA CASSLARREQFF TGTGCCAGCAGCTTAGCCCGGAGGGAGCAGTTCTTC
TRBJ1-5 NA TRBV15 NA CATSRDRGWAPQHF TGTGCCACCAGCAGAGATAGGGGGTGGGCGCCCCAGCATTTT
TRBJ1-1 NA TRBV29-1 NA CSVATLKNTEAFF TGCAGCGTTGCGACCCTTAAGAACACTGAAGCTTTCTTT
TRBJ2-6 NA TRBV3-1 NA CASSESPGANVLTF TGTGCCAGCAGCGAATCACCGGGGGCCAACGTCCTGACTTTC
TRBJ1-2 TRBD1 TRBV27 NA CASSQQGTYGYTF TGTGCCAGCTCCCAACAGGGGACGTATGGCTACACCTTC
TRBJ2-2 TRBD2 TRBV14 NA CASSRKRTSGANTGELFF TGTGCCAGCAGCAGGAAAAGGACTAGCGGGGCGAACACCGGGGAGCTGTTTTTT
TRBJ1-2 NA TRBV24-1 NA CATSKTANYGYTF TGTGCCACCAGCAAGACAGCTAACTATGGCTACACCTTC
TRBJ1-1 NA TRBV5-1 NA CASSFRVGTEAFF TGCGCCAGCAGCTTCAGGGTTGGCACTGAAGCTTTCTTT
TRBJ1-1 NA TRBV6-2/TRBV6-3 NA CASSYDMGEAFF TGTGCCAGCAGCTACGATATGGGAGAAGCTTTCTTT
TRBJ1-1 NA TRBV3-1 NA CASSLLGRVEAFF TGTGCCAGCAGCCTCTTAGGGAGGGTTGAAGCTTTCTTT
TRBJ2-7 TRBD1 TRBV30 NA CAWDAGQGWQYF TGTGCCTGGGACGCGGGACAGGGCTGGCAGTACTTC
TRBJ1-2 TRBD1 TRBV29-1 NA CSVKPSDRHPFGYTF TGCAGCGTTAAACCATCGGACAGGCACCCCTTTGGCTACACCTTC
TRBJ1-6 NA TRBV20-1 NA CSASFQGGNSPLHF TGCAGTGCTAGTTTTCAGGGAGGTAATTCACCCCTCCACTTT
TRBJ1-2 NA TRBV2 once CASRGRSFGYTF TGTGCCAGCAGGGGGAGGAGTTTCGGCTACACCTTC
TRBJ2-7 NA TRBV5-4 NA CASSRQDVPTEQYF TGTGCCAGCAGCAGACAGGACGTTCCTACGGAGCAGTACTTC
TRBJ1-1 TRBD1 TRBV3-1 NA CASSQLTGTTEAFF TGTGCCAGCAGCCAACTGACAGGGACCACTGAAGCTTTCTTT
TRBJ2-1 TRBD2 TRBV9 NA CASSGAGERHEQFF TGTGCCAGCAGCGGAGCGGGAGAGCGGCATGAGCAGTTCTTC
TRBJ2-5 NA TRBV15 NA CATSRGGSETQYF TGTGCCACCAGCAGAGGCGGGTCCGAGACCCAGTACTTC
TRBJ2-3 NA TRBV11-2 NA CASSPRGDNTDTQYF TGTGCCAGCAGCCCCCGGGGGGACAACACAGATACGCAGTATTTT
TRBJ2-7 NA TRBV20-1 NA CSVSHSYEQYF TGCAGTGTTTCACACTCCTACGAGCAGTACTTC
TRBJ2-3 NA TRBV14 NA CASSQGFRLTQYF TGTGCCAGCAGCCAAGGGTTTCGGTTGACGCAGTATTTT
TRBJ1-1 NA TRBV3-1 NA CASNPRQGTEAFF TGTGCCAGCAACCCCCGGCAGGGCACTGAAGCTTTCTTT
TRBJ1-2 NA TRBV9 NA CASSVDPGTANYGYTF TGTGCCAGCAGCGTCGATCCCGGGACGGCGAACTATGGCTACACCTTC
TRBJ1-1 NA TRBV20-1 NA CSARVRGVIMNTEAFF TGCAGTGCTAGAGTCCGTGGGGTAATTATGAACACTGAAGCTTTCTTT
TRBJ1-1 NA TRBV7-8 NA CASSSPRMGLEAFF TGTGCCAGCAGCTCCCCCCGTATGGGGCTTGAAGCTTTCTTT
TRBJ2-7 NA TRBV9 NA CASSVDGSSYEQYF TGTGCCAGCAGCGTAGACGGGAGCTCCTACGAGCAGTACTTC
TRBJ2-5 NA TRBV19 NA CASSNQERETQYF TGTGCCAGTAGTAACCAGGAGCGAGAGACCCAGTACTTC
TRBJ1-2 NA TRBV12-3/TRBV12-4 NA CAISLEGTYGYTF TGTGCCATCTCCTTAGAGGGGACCTATGGCTACACCTTC
TRBJ2-5 NA TRBV30 once CAWRRGLETQYF TGTGCCTGGAGGAGGGGACTAGAGACCCAGTACTTC
TRBJ2-5 NA TRBV20-1 NA CSARVTGGRQETQYF TGCAGTGCTAGGGTGACGGGGGGCCGTCAAGAGACCCAGTACTTC
TRBJ1-2 NA TRBV20-1 NA CSPGGDYGYTF TGCAGCCCGGGGGGGGACTATGGCTACACCTTC
TRBJ2-3 NA TRBV9 NA CASSVYSPTDTQYF TGTGCCAGCAGCGTTTACAGCCCCACAGATACGCAGTATTTT
TRBJ1-2 TRBD1 TRBV2 once CASRGQGAIYGYTF TGTGCCAGCAGGGGACAGGGGGCTATCTATGGCTACACCTTC